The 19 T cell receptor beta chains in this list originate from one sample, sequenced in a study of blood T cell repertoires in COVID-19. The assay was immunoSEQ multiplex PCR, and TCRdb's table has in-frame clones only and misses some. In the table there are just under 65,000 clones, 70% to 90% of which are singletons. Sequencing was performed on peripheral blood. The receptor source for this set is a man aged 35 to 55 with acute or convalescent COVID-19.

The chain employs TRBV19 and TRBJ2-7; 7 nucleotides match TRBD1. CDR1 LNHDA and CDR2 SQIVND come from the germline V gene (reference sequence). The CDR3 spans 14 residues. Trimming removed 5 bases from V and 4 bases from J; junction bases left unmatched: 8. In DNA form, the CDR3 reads TGTGCCAGTAGTGCGCCAGGGGGTCGGTACGAGCAGTACTTC. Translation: CASSAPGGRYEQYF.

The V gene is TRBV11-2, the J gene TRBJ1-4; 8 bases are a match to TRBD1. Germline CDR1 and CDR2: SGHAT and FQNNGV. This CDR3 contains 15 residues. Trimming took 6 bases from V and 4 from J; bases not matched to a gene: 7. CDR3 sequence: CASSKDRGHNEKLFF. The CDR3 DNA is TGTGCCAGCAGTAAAGACAGGGGACATAATGAAAAACTGTTTTTT.

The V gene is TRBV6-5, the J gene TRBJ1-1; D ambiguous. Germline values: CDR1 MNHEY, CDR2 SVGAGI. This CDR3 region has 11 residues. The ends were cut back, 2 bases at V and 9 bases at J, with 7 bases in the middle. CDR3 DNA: TGTGCCAGCAGTTACAATAGCCAAGCTTTCTTT. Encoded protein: CASSYNSQAFF.

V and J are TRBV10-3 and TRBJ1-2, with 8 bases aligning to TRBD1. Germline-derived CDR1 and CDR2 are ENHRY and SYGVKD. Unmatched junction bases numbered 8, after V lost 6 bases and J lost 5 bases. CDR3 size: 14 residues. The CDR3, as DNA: TGTGCCATCAGACCCGACAGGGGCCTATATGGCTACACCTTC. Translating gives CAIRPDRGLYGYTF.

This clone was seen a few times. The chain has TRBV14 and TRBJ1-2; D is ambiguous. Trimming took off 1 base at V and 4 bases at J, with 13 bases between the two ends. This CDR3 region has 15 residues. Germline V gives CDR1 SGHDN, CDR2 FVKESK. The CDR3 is CASSQGPGYFYGYTF. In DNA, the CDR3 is TGTGCCAGCAGCCAAGGCCCGGGGTATTTCTATGGCTACACCTTC.

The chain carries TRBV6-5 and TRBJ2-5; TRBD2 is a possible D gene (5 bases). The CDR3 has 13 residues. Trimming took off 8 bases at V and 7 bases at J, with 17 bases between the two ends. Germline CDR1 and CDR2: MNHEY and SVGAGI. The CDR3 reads CASGSFGDGTQYF. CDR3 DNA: TGTGCCAGCGGAAGCTTCGGGGATGGGACCCAGTACTTC.

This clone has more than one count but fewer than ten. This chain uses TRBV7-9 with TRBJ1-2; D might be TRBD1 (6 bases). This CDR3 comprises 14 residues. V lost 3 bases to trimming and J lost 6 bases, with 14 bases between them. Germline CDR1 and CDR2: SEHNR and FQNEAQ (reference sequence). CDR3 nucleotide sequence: TGTGCCAGCAGCTTCTATTCCCGGACAGATGGCTACACCTTC. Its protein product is CASSFYSRTDGYTF.

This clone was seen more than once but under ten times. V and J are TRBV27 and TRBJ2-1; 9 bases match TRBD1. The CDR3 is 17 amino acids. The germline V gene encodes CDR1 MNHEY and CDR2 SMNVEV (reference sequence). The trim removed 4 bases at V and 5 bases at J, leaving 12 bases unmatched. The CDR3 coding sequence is TGTGCCAGCAGTTCCAATACACCGGGACAGGGAGACAATGAGCAGTTCTTC. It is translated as CASSSNTPGQGDNEQFF.

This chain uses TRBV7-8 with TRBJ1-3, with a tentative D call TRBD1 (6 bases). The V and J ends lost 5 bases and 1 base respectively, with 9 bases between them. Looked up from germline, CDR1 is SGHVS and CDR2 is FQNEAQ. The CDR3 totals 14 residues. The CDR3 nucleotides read TGTGCCAGCAGCCTTCAGGGGTCTGGAAACACCATATATTTT. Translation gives CASSLQGSGNTIYF.

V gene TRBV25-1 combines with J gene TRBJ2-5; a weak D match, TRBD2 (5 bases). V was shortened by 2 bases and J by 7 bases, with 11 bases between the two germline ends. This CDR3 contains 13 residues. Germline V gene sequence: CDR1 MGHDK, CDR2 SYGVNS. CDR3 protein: CASSEGDRGTQYF. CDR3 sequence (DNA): TGTGCCAGCAGTGAAGGGGATCGGGGGACCCAGTACTTC.

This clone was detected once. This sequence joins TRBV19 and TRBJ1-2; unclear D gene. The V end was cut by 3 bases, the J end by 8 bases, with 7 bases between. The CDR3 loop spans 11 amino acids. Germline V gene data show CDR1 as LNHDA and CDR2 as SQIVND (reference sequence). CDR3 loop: CASSMYEGYTF. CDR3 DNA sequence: TGTGCCAGTAGTATGTATGAGGGCTACACCTTC. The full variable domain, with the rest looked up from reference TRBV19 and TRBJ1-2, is DGGITQSPKYLFRKEGQNVTLSCEQNLNHDAMYWYRQDPGQGLRLIYYSQIVNDFQKGDIAEGYSVSREKKESFPLTVTSAQKNPTAFYLCASSMYEGYTFGSGTRLTVV.

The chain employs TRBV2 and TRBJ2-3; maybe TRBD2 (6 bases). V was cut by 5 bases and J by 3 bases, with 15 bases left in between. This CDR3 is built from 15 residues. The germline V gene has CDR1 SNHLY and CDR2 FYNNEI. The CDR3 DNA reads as TGTGCCAGCAGTCCCTTGGGGGGATATACAGATACGCAGTATTTT. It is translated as CASSPLGGYTDTQYF. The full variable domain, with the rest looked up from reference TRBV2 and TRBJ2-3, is EPEVTQTPSHQVTQMGQEVILRCVPISNHLYFYWYRQILGQKVEFLVSFYNNEISEKSEIFDDQFSVERPDGSNFTLKIRSTKLEDSAMYFCASSPLGGYTDTQYFGPGTRLTVL.

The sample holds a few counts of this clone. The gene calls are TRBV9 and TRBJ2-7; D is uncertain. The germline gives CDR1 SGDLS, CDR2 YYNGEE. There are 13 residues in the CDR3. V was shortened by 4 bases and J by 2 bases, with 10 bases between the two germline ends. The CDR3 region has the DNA TGTGCCAGCAGCCTAGGAGACACCTACGAGCAGTACTTC. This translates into CASSLGDTYEQYF.

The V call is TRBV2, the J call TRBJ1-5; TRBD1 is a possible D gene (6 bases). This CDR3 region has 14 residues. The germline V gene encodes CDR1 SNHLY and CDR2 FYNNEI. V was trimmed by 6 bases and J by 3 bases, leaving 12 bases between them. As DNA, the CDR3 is TGTGCCAGCAGCGTTGGACAGCACAATCAGCCCCAGCATTTT. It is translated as CASSVGQHNQPQHF.

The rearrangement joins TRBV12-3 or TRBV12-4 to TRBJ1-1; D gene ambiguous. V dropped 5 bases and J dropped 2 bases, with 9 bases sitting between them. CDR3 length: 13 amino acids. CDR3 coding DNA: TGTGCCAGCAGTCCACAGCTAAACACTGAAGCTTTCTTT. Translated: CASSPQLNTEAFF.

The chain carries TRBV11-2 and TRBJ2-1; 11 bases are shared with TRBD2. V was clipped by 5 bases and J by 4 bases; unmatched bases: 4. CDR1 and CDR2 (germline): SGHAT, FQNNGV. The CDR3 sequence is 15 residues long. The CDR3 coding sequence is TGTGCCAGCAGCCTTAGCGGGGGGGCTTACAATGAGCAGTTCTTC. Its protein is CASSLSGGAYNEQFF.

This CDR3 is CASSRVTGEWGKLFF. CDR3 DNA sequence: TGTGCCAGTAGCCGCGTAACAGGGGAATGGGGAAAACTGTTTTTT. J is TRBJ1-4 and V is TRBV19; 7 bases agree with TRBD1. Trimming removed 6 bases from V and 10 bases from J; junction bases left unmatched: 14. Germline CDR1 reads LNHDA; CDR2 reads SQIVND (reference sequence). The CDR3 runs to 15 residues.

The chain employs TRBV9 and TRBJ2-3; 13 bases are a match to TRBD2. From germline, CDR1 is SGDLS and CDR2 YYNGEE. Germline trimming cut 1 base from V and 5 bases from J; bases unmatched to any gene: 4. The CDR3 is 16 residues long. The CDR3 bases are TGTGCCAGCAGCGTAACTAGCGGGGGGGCCATAGATACGCAGTATTTT. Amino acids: CASSVTSGGAIDTQYF.

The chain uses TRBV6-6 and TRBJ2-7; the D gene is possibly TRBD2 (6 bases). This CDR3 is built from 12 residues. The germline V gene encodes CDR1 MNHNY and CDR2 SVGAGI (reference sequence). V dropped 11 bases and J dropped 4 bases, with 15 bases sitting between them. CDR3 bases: TGTGCCTCGGAGGGGAAACAGTACGAGCAGTACTTC. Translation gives CASEGKQYEQYF.